This T cell receptor beta chain derives from a study of Graves' ophthalmopathy and Graves' hyperthyroidism. Across the whole study: Sampling took place at initial diagnosis, with peripheral blood obtained before any treatment.

CDR1 SEHNR and CDR2 FQNEAQ come from the germline V gene (reference sequence). The ends were cut back, 2 bases at V and 9 bases at J, with 11 bases in the middle. The CDR3 sequence is 13 residues long. On this clonotype itself: Its antigen is as yet unknown.

Patients were excluded if they had other autoimmune diseases or uncontrolled infections, and likewise if pregnancy or lactation applied. A diagnosis was made from clinical symptoms together with serum thyroxine, TRAb, thyroid ultrasound and orbital computed tomography. TCR beta CDR3 amplification used RNA transcripts. Following a first-round RT-PCR that used HTBI primers, a second-round multiplex PCR was carried out. One entry per CDR3 protein, called by TCRdb with MiXCR from the multiplex PCR reads. Of hundreds of thousands of distinct CDR3 sequences listed, over 20% are singletons. Study-level findings and limits: Clonotypes were expanded in thyroid at above 0.001 frequency, and most also appeared in blood.

V is TRBV7-9 and J is TRBJ1-5, with D unclear. Sequencing used peripheral blood. The sequence came from a woman aged 18-29 years with stable Graves' hyperthyroidism. Some clones in this sample may be carry-over from other donors' samples. Written as DNA, the CDR3 is TGTGCCAGCAGCTTAACGGGGTGGGGGCCCCAGCATTTT. This codes for CASSLTGWGPQHF.